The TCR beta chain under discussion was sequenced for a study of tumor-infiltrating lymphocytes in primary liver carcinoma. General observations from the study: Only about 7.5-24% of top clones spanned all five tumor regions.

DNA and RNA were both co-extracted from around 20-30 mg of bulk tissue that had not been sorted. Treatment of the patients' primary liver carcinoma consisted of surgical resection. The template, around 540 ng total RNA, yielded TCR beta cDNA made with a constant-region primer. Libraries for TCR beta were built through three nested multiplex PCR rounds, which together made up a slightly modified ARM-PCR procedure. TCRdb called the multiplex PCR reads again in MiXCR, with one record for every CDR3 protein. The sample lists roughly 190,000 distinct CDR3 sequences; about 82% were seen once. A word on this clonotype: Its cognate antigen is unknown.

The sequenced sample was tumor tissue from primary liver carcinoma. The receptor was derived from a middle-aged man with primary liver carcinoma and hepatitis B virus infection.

The CDR3 DNA is TGTGCCACCAGTGGTTCCCGACAGGGAGGGTCCGGGGAGCTGTTTTTT. Amino acid sequence: CATSGSRQGGSGELFF. This sequence joins TRBV24-1 and TRBJ2-2; TRBD1 or TRBD2 may be the D gene (7 bases each). From germline, CDR1 is KGHDR and CDR2 SFDVKD. The V gene lost 5 bases and the J gene lost 6 bases, with 18 bases spanning the gap. The CDR3 has 16 residues.